A selection of T cell receptor beta chains follows, all from one sample in a study of spatial heterogeneity in lung cancer. One entry per CDR3 protein results from TCRdb running MiXCR on the 5' RACE reads. The repertoire holds approximately 6,000 distinct CDR3 sequences, 7.5% to 9% seen once, with less than 20% in the top ten. Sequencing was performed on normal lung tissue next to the tumor, taken at surgery. Every receptor here comes from a female donor with early-stage non-small cell lung cancer. CDR3s include the opening cysteine and the closing phenylalanine or tryptophan. Fields, in order: V gene, J gene, CDR3 protein.

>TRBV6-1|TRBJ1-2
CASSERWGGYTF
>TRBV6-5|TRBJ1-2
CASSFGDKYGYTF
>TRBV10-3|TRBJ2-7
CAISSTTYEQYF
>TRBV19|TRBJ1-5
CASTLGQGAGNQPQHF
>TRBV7-9|TRBJ1-3
CASSFRSPVGNTIYF
>TRBV9|TRBJ2-1
CASSVEVGSYNEQFF
>TRBV18|TRBJ2-2
CASSPLGAQGSTGELFF
>TRBV24-1|TRBJ2-3
CATSRGPDTQYF
>TRBV7-2|TRBJ2-2
CASSRQSRNTGELFF
>TRBV28|TRBJ2-3
CASSDLDRGRGDTQYF
>TRBV7-2|TRBJ2-1
CASSLVGGGGSDEQFF
>TRBV29-1|TRBJ2-7
CSVAPTGGSRNEQYF
>TRBV18|TRBJ2-1
CASSTGGAGEQFF
>TRBV5-6|TRBJ2-7
CASSLVDRTYEQYF
>TRBV7-2|TRBJ2-2
CASSYTGTHTGELFF
>TRBV7-2|TRBJ1-3
CASSLTGNTIYF
>TRBV9|TRBJ1-1
CASSPSGRMDTEAFF
>TRBV30|TRBJ2-2
CAWTRGTVNTGELFF
>TRBV6-1|TRBJ1-1
CASSLGQQNTEAFF
>TRBV7-9|TRBJ1-1
CASSSQGTGGTEAFF
>TRBV20-1|TRBJ1-1
CSATEPGGVEAFF
>TRBV5-1|TRBJ2-1
CASSPRTGGDEQFF
>TRBV7-2|TRBJ1-1
CASSLGSTEAFF
>TRBV2|TRBJ2-2
CASRADRGVAGELFF
>TRBV27|TRBJ1-1
CASSLEGLNTEAFF
>TRBV6-4|TRBJ2-1
CAGSDSSGGSYNEQFF
>TRBV7-2|TRBJ2-1
CASSGGNEQFF
>TRBV6-5|TRBJ2-3
CASSYSGGGLLADTQYF
>TRBV6-5|TRBJ1-6
CASSRETSNSPLHF
>TRBV20-1|TRBJ2-5
CSAKGGAETQYF
>TRBV20-1|TRBJ2-1
CSASKGASDNEQFF
>TRBV7-8|TRBJ2-7
CATRSRRDSQGEQYF
>TRBV11-2|TRBJ1-3
CASSLGGNTIYF
>TRBV7-2|TRBJ1-6
CASSLEGLDSPLHF
>TRBV2|TRBJ2-1
CASSERYNEQFF
>TRBV7-8|TRBJ1-1
CASSPGARGGTEAFF
>TRBV5-6|TRBJ1-4
CASSSWGAPGKLFF
>TRBV28|TRBJ2-7
CASRGGGSSYEQYF
>TRBV27|TRBJ1-6
CASSLYGGGISPLHF
>TRBV6-5|TRBJ2-6
CASTRGSSGANVLTF